Listed below are T cell receptor beta chains from one sample, sequenced in a study of CD8 T cells in Susac syndrome. Each CDR3 protein is one row after TCRdb ran MiXCR on the immunoSEQ multiplex PCR reads. In the table there are 200,000 to 250,000 distinct CDR3 sequences, around 93% of which are singletons. Sequenced: CD4+ T cells from PBMCs. The receptors here all came from a human donor with Susac syndrome. Each CDR3 is given with its conserved first and last residue. The order of the fields is CDR3 length, V gene, J gene, CDR3 protein.

>14|TRBV28|TRBJ2-7
CASRWAEPQYEQYF
>15|TRBV29-1|TRBJ2-7
CSVEDRGTGVYEQYF
>14|TRBV2|TRBJ1-6
CASTQVGGNSPLHF
>14|TRBV7-9|TRBJ2-5
CASSLAGYQETQYF
>16|TRBV30|TRBJ2-2
CAWSVRYPGLTGELFF
>15|TRBV6-2/TRBV6-3|TRBJ2-7
CASTIPTGSSYEQYF
>15|TRBV19|TRBJ2-1
CASSIAQRGVVEQFF
>14|TRBV28|TRBJ1-1
CASSDRVLNTEAFF
>13|TRBV20-1|TRBJ1-1
CSARDLRSTEAFF
>16|TRBV25-1|TRBJ2-7
CASSTPGGGVAYEQYF
>16|TRBV9|TRBJ2-3
CASSVEGAAGTDTQYF
>14|TRBV9|TRBJ2-7
CASSEAGAPYEQYF
>14|TRBV5-4|TRBJ2-5
CASSITGIQETQYF
>13|TRBV12-3/TRBV12-4|TRBJ1-2
CASTRTGGDGYTF
>15|TRBV30|TRBJ1-5
CAWSVRGTELKPQHF
>14|TRBV7-9|TRBJ2-7
CASSPEAGSYEQYF
>15|TRBV20-1|TRBJ2-3
CSASPLAGFTDTQYF
>13|TRBV30|TRBJ2-1
CAWRGGLNNEQFF
>14|TRBV20-1|TRBJ2-1
CSLRTVSSYNEQFF
>15|TRBV4-1|TRBJ2-7
CASSQDSAGDYEQYF